The clone carrying this TCR beta chain was recorded once. The antigen is undetermined. Germline trimming cut 6 bases from V and 3 bases from J; bases unmatched to any gene: 11. Germline loops: CDR1 MDHEN, CDR2 SYDVKM. This CDR3 has 16 residues. CD8+ and CD4+ T cells circulating in blood were sequenced for TCR beta. The data belong to a study of CD8 T cells in Susac syndrome. Study-wide results and limits: The study conceded that relatively few individuals underwent its TCR sequencing and HLA analysis.

It was with random hexamers that roughly 0.45 to 1 ug RNA was reverse transcribed. Across 54 Vbeta and 13 Jbeta, TCR beta CDR3 was amplified with immunoSEQ multiplex PCR. MiXCR, applied by TCRdb to the immunoSEQ multiplex PCR reads, yields one record per CDR3 protein. The sample consists of roughly 200,000 distinct CDR3 sequences, approximately 95% of them appearing once. The receptor comes from a human donor with multiple sclerosis. Sample: CD8+ T cells from PBMCs. The chain uses TRBV28 and TRBJ1-2; 9 positions match TRBD1. CDR3 in amino acids: CASRSGTGKDDYGYTF. The CDR3 coding sequence is TGTGCCAGCAGATCCGGGACAGGGAAAGATGACTATGGCTACACCTTC.